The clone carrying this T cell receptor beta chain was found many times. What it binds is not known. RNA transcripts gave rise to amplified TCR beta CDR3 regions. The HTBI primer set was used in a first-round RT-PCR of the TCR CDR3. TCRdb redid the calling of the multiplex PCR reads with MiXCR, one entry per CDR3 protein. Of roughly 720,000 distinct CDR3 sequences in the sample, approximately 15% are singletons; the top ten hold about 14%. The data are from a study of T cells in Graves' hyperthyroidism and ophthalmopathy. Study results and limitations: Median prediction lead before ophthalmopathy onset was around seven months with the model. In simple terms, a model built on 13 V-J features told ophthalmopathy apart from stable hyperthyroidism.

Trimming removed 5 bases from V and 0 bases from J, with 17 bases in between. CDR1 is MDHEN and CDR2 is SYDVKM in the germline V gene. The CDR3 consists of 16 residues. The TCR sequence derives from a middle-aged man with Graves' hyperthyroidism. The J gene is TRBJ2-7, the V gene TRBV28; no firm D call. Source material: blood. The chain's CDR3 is CASSHSSFDPSYEQYF. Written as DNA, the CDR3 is TGTGCCAGCAGTCATTCTTCATTCGACCCCTCCTACGAGCAGTACTTC.